This entry lists 9 T cell receptor beta chains sequenced from one sample in a study of blood T cell repertoires in COVID-19. The protocol was immunoSEQ multiplex PCR, while the TCRdb copy is restricted to in-frame clones and leaves out a portion. The sample records over 200,000 clones, roughly 80% being singletons. The specimen was peripheral blood. These receptors were collected from a man aged 45-60 years with active or convalescent COVID-19.

Only one count was recorded for this clone. The J gene is TRBJ1-5, the V gene TRBV6-5; 10 bases agree with TRBD1. Trimming took 6 bases from V and 6 from J; bases not matched to a gene: 5. The CDR3 totals 14 residues. CDR1 and CDR2 from the germline V gene are MNHEY and SVGAGI. CDR3: CASSQGQGSQPQHF. CDR3 DNA sequence: TGTGCCAGCAGCCAGGGACAGGGGAGTCAGCCCCAGCATTTT.

This chain joins TRBV12-3 or TRBV12-4 and TRBJ2-1; D uncertain. There are 13 residues in the CDR3. Trimming took 3 bases from V and 1 from J, leaving 4 bases between them. The CDR3 reads CASSFLSYNEQFF. CDR3 nucleotide sequence: TGTGCCAGCAGTTTCTTGTCCTACAATGAGCAGTTCTTC.

This clone was observed a single time. This chain links TRBV24-1 with TRBJ1-2; D is undetermined. Deletions cut 4 bases from V and 5 bases from J, with 10 bases between. This CDR3 is 13 amino acids long. Germline values: CDR1 KGHDR, CDR2 SFDVKD. Here the CDR3 reads CATSESQAYGYTF. The CDR3 DNA reads TGTGCCACCAGTGAGTCTCAGGCGTATGGCTACACCTTC.

The rearrangement uses TRBV5-1 and TRBJ2-2; tentatively, D is TRBD2 (5 bases). Trimming removed 1 base from V and 6 bases from J, with 7 bases in between. This CDR3 is 13 amino acids long. Germline values: CDR1 SGHRS, CDR2 YFSETQ. This CDR3 reads CASSLSGSGELFF. The CDR3 nucleotides are TGCGCCAGCAGCTTGAGCGGCTCCGGGGAGCTGTTTTTT. Drawing the rest from reference TRBV5-1 and TRBJ2-2, the complete variable domain is KAGVTQTPRYLIKTRGQQVTLSCSPISGHRSVSWYQQTPGQGLQFLFEYFSETQRNKGNFPGRFSGRQFSNSRSEMNVSTLELGDSALYLCASSLSGSGELFFGEGSRLTVL.

J is TRBJ2-7 and V is TRBV6-5; D ambiguous. The CDR3 runs to 13 residues. Germline CDR1 is MNHEY and CDR2 is SVGAGI. With 0 bases removed from V and 4 bases from J, the gap between germline ends came to 7 bases. The CDR3 reads CASSYSERYEQYF. The DNA of the CDR3 is TGTGCCAGCAGTTACTCCGAACGGTACGAGCAGTACTTC.

The rearrangement uses TRBV6-6 and TRBJ2-1; D remains unclear. Germline V gene data show CDR1 as MNHNY and CDR2 as SVGAGI (reference sequence). V lost 10 bases and J 7 bases, leaving 11 bases between the germline ends. This CDR3 spans 11 amino acids. As DNA, the CDR3 is TGTGCCACCAGACAAGTGAATGAGCAGTTCTTC. This codes for CATRQVNEQFF.

The J gene is TRBJ2-2, the V gene TRBV6-2 or TRBV6-3, with TRBD2 identical over 9 bases. The CDR3 loop spans 15 amino acids. Germline loops: CDR1 MNHEY, CDR2 SVGEGT. V gave up 6 bases and J gave up 5 bases; unmatched junction bases: 7. The CDR3 region has the DNA TGTGCCAGCAGCACCGGGACTAGCAGGACCGGGGAGCTGTTTTTT. Translation: CASSTGTSRTGELFF.

A few counts support this clone. The J gene is TRBJ2-7, the V gene TRBV21-1; TRBD1, as called in the table, went unchecked against the DNA. TRBV21-1 constitutes a pseudogene. The length of the CDR3 is 14 residues. CDR3 bases: TGTGCCAACGGCCCGACAGGGGGGTCCTACGAGCAGTACTTC. Amino acids: CANGPTGGSYEQYF.

The V gene is TRBV19, the J gene TRBJ2-7; TRBD2 agrees at 7 bases. Trimming took 3 bases from V and 0 from J; bases not matched to a gene: 2. The CDR3 is made up of 14 amino acids. The V gene's germline CDR1 is LNHDA and CDR2 SQIVND (reference sequence). The CDR3 reads CASSIRGVSYEQYF. CDR3 sequence (DNA): TGTGCCAGTAGTATTCGGGGGGTCTCCTACGAGCAGTACTTC.